The 26 T cell receptor beta chains below come from one sample, sequenced in a study of response to subunit inactivated influenza vaccine. One entry per CDR3 protein, called by TCRdb with MiXCR from the RT-PCR reads. Among around 530,000 distinct CDR3 sequences, approximately 12% were seen once, and the ten largest hold about 10%. The sample in question was PBMCs from blood, obtained on the day of vaccination. The receptors come from a man in his forties or fifties who received an inactivated influenza vaccine.

Ten or more counts support this clonotype. The CDR3 sequence: CASSSLKYNEQFF. CDR3 coding DNA: TGTGCCAGCAGTTCGCTAAAATACAATGAGCAGTTCTTC. The rearrangement uses TRBV12-3 or TRBV12-4 and TRBJ2-1; D is unclear. V dropped 4 bases and J dropped 4 bases, with 8 bases sitting between them. The CDR3 covers 13 residues.

This clonotype was recorded a few times. The chain carries TRBV20-1 and TRBJ1-6, with D possibly matching TRBD1 (6 bases). From germline, CDR1 is DFQATT and CDR2 SNEGSKA (reference sequence). V shed 6 bases and J shed 4 bases, with 16 bases lying between them. CDR3 length equals 15 residues. CDR3 nucleotide sequence: TGCAGTGCCCAGGGGAAGGACCCGTATAATTCACCCCTCCACTTT. Amino acid sequence: CSAQGKDPYNSPLHF.

This clonotype was recorded a few times. The V gene is TRBV6-2 or TRBV6-3, the J gene TRBJ2-2; a weak D match, TRBD2 (5 bases). Looked up from germline, CDR1 is MNHEY and CDR2 is SVGEGT. The ends were cut back, 0 bases at V and 6 bases at J, with 5 bases in the middle. This CDR3 has 13 residues. The chain's CDR3 is CASSYSAAGELFF. The DNA for the CDR3 is TGTGCCAGCAGTTACTCAGCGGCCGGGGAGCTGTTTTTT.

The table lists this clonotype with a few counts. The chain uses TRBV28 and TRBJ1-1; tentative D call: TRBD1 (5 bases). V lost 6 bases, J lost 2 bases, and 10 bases lay in between. The CDR3 runs to 13 residues. Germline CDR1 is MDHEN and CDR2 is SYDVKM. CDR3 sequence (DNA): TGTGCCAGCAGGACAGCAATTAACACTGAAGCTTTCTTT. It encodes CASRTAINTEAFF.

The gene calls are TRBV28 and TRBJ1-5, with 9 bases lining up with TRBD1. The CDR3 has 15 residues. Trimming took 4 bases from V and 4 from J; bases not matched to a gene: 5. In germline, CDR1 is MDHEN, CDR2 SYDVKM. CDR3 bases: TGTGCCAGCAGTTGGGGGACAGGGAAGAATCAGCCCCAGCATTTT. Encoded protein: CASSWGTGKNQPQHF. The full variable domain, in which reference TRBV28 and TRBJ1-5 provide the parts outside the CDR3, is DVKVTQSSRYLVKRTGEKVFLECVQDMDHENMFWYRQDPGLGLRLIYFSYDVKMKEKGDIPEGYSVSREKKERFSLILESASTNQTSMYLCASSWGTGKNQPQHFGDGTRLSIL.

V usage is TRBV2 and J usage is TRBJ2-1; D not certain. CDR1 is SNHLY, CDR2 FYNNEI, per germline. CDR3 length equals 13 residues. Trimming pared 3 bases from V and 9 bases from J, leaving 12 bases between. This CDR3 reads CASSEFAGAEQFF. The CDR3, as DNA: TGTGCCAGCAGTGAGTTCGCCGGCGCTGAGCAGTTCTTC.

The rearrangement uses TRBV21-1 and TRBJ2-5; the table's D call, TRBD1, was not checked against the DNA. TRBV21-1 is described as a pseudogene. There are 14 residues in the CDR3. Here the CDR3 DNA reads TGTGCCAGCAGCAAACCAGGGACAGGGGAGACCCAGTACTTC. Its translation: CASSKPGTGETQYF.

This clonotype came up a few times. The genes are TRBV12-3 or TRBV12-4 and TRBJ2-7; 10 nucleotides align to TRBD1. This CDR3 has 17 amino acids. V was pared by 3 bases and J by 4 bases, with 12 bases of the junction left unmatched. The CDR3 loop is CASSLRAGQGVLYEQYF. DNA of the CDR3: TGTGCCAGCAGTTTGAGGGCCGGACAGGGGGTTCTATACGAGCAGTACTTC.

This clonotype was found a few times. The V and J genes are TRBV28 and TRBJ2-1; D is unresolved. Germline V lookup: CDR1 MDHEN, CDR2 SYDVKM. V was cut by 5 bases and J by 14 bases, with 19 bases left in between. The CDR3 contains 13 residues. The CDR3 sequence: CASSPPSGTPEFF. CDR3 in DNA: TGTGCCAGCAGTCCCCCCTCGGGCACCCCGGAGTTCTTC. Supplemented by reference TRBV28 and TRBJ2-1, the full variable domain reads DVKVTQSSRYLVKRTGEKVFLECVQDMDHENMFWYRQDPGLGLRLIYFSYDVKMKEKGDIPEGYSVSREKKERFSLILESASTNQTSMYLCASSPPSGTPEFFGPGTRLTVL.

The rearrangement links TRBV12-3 or TRBV12-4 to TRBJ2-7; TRBD1 matches at 9 bases. The CDR3 sequence is 14 residues long. Losses at the gene ends were 5 bases for V and 6 bases for J; bases not matched to a gene: 8. The CDR3 DNA reads as TGTGCCAGCAGTAAAGCCGGGACAGGGATCGAGCAGTACTTC. Protein: CASSKAGTGIEQYF.

This clonotype was seen only a few times. The chain combines TRBV7-9 with TRBJ2-7; D remains unclear. V lost 2 bases, J lost 7 bases, and 12 bases lay in between. The V gene's germline CDR1 is SEHNR and CDR2 FQNEAQ (reference sequence). The length of the CDR3 is 13 residues. The chain's CDR3 is CASSLQTMGEQYF. In DNA, the CDR3 is TGTGCCAGCAGCTTACAGACAATGGGGGAGCAGTACTTC. Filled out from reference TRBV7-9 and TRBJ2-7, the complete variable domain reads DTGVSQNPRHKITKRGQNVTFRCDPISEHNRLYWYRQTLGQGPEFLTYFQNEAQLEKSRLLSDRFSAERPKGSFSTLEIQRTEQGDSAMYLCASSLQTMGEQYFGPGTRLTVT.

The V gene is TRBV12-3 or TRBV12-4, the J gene TRBJ2-7, with D possibly TRBD1 on 6 matching bases. This CDR3 has 16 amino acids. V gave up 1 base and J gave up 1 base, with 14 bases separating them. The CDR3 loop is CASSLGTDYSSYEQYF. CDR3 DNA: TGTGCCAGCAGTTTAGGGACAGACTATAGTTCCTACGAGCAGTACTTC.

This chain joins TRBV20-1 and TRBJ2-1, with 7 positions matching TRBD2. Germline V gene lookup returns CDR1 DFQATT and CDR2 SNEGSKA (reference sequence). The CDR3 contains 12 residues. Germline trimming cut 3 bases from V and 14 bases from J; bases unmatched to any gene: 10. CDR3: CSASLTSDLKFF. CDR3 DNA: TGCAGTGCTAGCCTCACTAGCGACTTAAAGTTCTTC.

CDR3 in amino acids: CAISESQATRAKNIQYF. The CDR3 DNA reads as TGTGCCATCAGTGAGTCACAGGCTACCAGAGCCAAAAACATTCAGTACTTC. This chain uses TRBV10-3 with TRBJ2-4; D perhaps matches TRBD1 (5 bases). The V end was cut by 0 bases, the J end by 0 bases, with 12 bases between. The CDR3 consists of 17 residues. In germline, CDR1 is ENHRY, CDR2 SYGVKD.

The rearrangement joins TRBV20-1 to TRBJ2-1, with 13 bases aligning to TRBD2. Looked up from germline, CDR1 is DFQATT and CDR2 is SNEGSKA (reference sequence). This CDR3 has 14 amino acids. Unmatched junction bases numbered 8, after V lost 6 bases and J lost 9 bases. Here the CDR3 reads CSAHGLAGVLEQFF. CDR3 DNA sequence: TGCAGTGCACACGGACTAGCGGGAGTGCTTGAGCAGTTCTTC.

This clonotype was found many times. The rearrangement joins TRBV7-6 to TRBJ2-1, with TRBD2 matching over 10 bases. Per the germline V gene, CDR1 is SGHVS and CDR2 is FNYEAQ. The CDR3 contains 17 residues. Trimming took 2 bases from V and 5 from J; bases not matched to a gene: 9. The CDR3 DNA reads as TGTGCCAGCAGCTTAAATCTACTAGCGGGGTCCCACAATGAGCAGTTCTTC. Protein sequence: CASSLNLLAGSHNEQFF.

V gene TRBV4-2 combines with J gene TRBJ2-6, with D maybe TRBD2 (6 bases). V lost 0 bases and J 1 base, leaving 10 bases between the germline ends. The germline V gene encodes CDR1 LGHNA and CDR2 YNFKEQ. The CDR3 loop spans 17 amino acids. The CDR3 sequence is CASSQDPAGSGANVLTF. The CDR3 DNA reads TGTGCCAGCAGCCAAGACCCCGCGGGGTCTGGGGCCAACGTCCTGACTTTC.

The V call is TRBV7-9, the J call TRBJ2-2; D gene uncertain. Germline CDR1 and CDR2: SEHNR and FQNEAQ (reference sequence). The CDR3 loop spans 13 amino acids. V was shortened by 4 bases and J by 3 bases, with 6 bases between the two germline ends. CDR3 sequence: CASSSGHTGELFF. The CDR3 bases are TGTGCCAGCAGCTCAGGACACACCGGGGAGCTGTTTTTT.

This clonotype appeared a few times. The rearrangement joins TRBV5-1 to TRBJ2-3; D is unresolved. V lost 4 bases to trimming and J lost 4 bases, with 10 bases between them. The CDR3 has 13 amino acids. Germline V lookup: CDR1 SGHRS, CDR2 YFSETQ. The CDR3: CASSADLPDTQYF. The DNA for the CDR3 is TGCGCCAGCAGCGCCGACCTACCAGATACGCAGTATTTT. Full variable domain (remainder filled in from reference TRBV5-1 and TRBJ2-3): KAGVTQTPRYLIKTRGQQVTLSCSPISGHRSVSWYQQTPGQGLQFLFEYFSETQRNKGNFPGRFSGRQFSNSRSEMNVSTLELGDSALYLCASSADLPDTQYFGPGTRLTVL.

Ten or more counts support this clonotype. The chain is built from TRBV7-2 and TRBJ2-1; no clear D. Trimming removed 2 bases from V and 0 bases from J, with 11 bases in between. CDR1 is SGHTA, CDR2 FQGNSA, per germline. CDR3 length equals 16 residues. The CDR3 sequence: CASSLTPVSSYNEQFF. CDR3 DNA sequence: TGTGCCAGCAGCTTAACGCCGGTTAGCTCCTACAATGAGCAGTTCTTC. The full variable domain, with the rest looked up from reference TRBV7-2 and TRBJ2-1, is GAGVSQSPSNKVTEKGKDVELRCDPISGHTALYWYRQSLGQGLEFLIYFQGNSAPDKSGLPSDRFSAERTGGSVSTLTIQRTQQEDSAVYLCASSLTPVSSYNEQFFGPGTRLTVL.

Many counts were recorded for this clonotype. This chain connects TRBV20-1 to TRBJ2-2; possible D gene TRBD2, 5 bases. The germline V gene has CDR1 DFQATT and CDR2 SNEGSKA (reference sequence). Deletions cut 0 bases from V and 2 bases from J, with 7 bases between. This CDR3 region has 14 residues. This chain's CDR3 is CSAREGGNTGELFF. The CDR3 DNA reads TGCAGTGCTAGAGAAGGAGGTAACACCGGGGAGCTGTTTTTT.

This clonotype has just a few counts. The chain recombines TRBV12-3 or TRBV12-4 with TRBJ2-3; 10 nucleotides align to TRBD2. V was clipped by 4 bases and J by 5 bases; unmatched bases: 6. The CDR3 is made up of 15 amino acids. Here the CDR3 reads CASSSLAGVIDTQYF. The CDR3 region has the DNA TGTGCCAGCAGTTCCCTAGCGGGGGTTATAGATACGCAGTATTTT.

The gene calls are TRBV20-1 and TRBJ1-1, with 7 bases matching TRBD1. The CDR3 runs to 15 residues. The junction had 15 bases not matched to a gene; V was cut back by 6 bases and J by 5 bases. Germline V gives CDR1 DFQATT, CDR2 SNEGSKA (reference sequence). The CDR3 protein is CSAPESQGVSTEAFF. The DNA of the CDR3 is TGCAGTGCGCCAGAGTCCCAGGGGGTGAGTACTGAAGCTTTCTTT.

This clonotype was counted a few times. V usage is TRBV2 and J usage is TRBJ2-7, with D perhaps matching TRBD2 (6 bases). The V end was cut by 7 bases, the J end by 0 bases, with 10 bases between. The V gene's germline CDR1 is SNHLY and CDR2 FYNNEI. This CDR3 has 13 amino acids. This CDR3 reads CASKEAGSYEQYF. CDR3 coding DNA: TGTGCCAGCAAAGAAGCGGGCTCCTACGAGCAGTACTTC.

The V and J genes are TRBV10-2 and TRBJ1-2; TRBD1 agrees at 8 bases. With 2 bases clipped from V and 0 bases from J, the junction kept 5 bases outside the gene matches. Germline CDR1 and CDR2: WSHSY and SAAADI. The CDR3 covers 16 residues. The CDR3 region has the DNA TGCGCCAGCAGTGAGGAAGGGACAGGAGCTAACTATGGCTACACCTTC. It encodes CASSEEGTGANYGYTF.

This clonotype turned up a few times. The J gene is TRBJ2-5, the V gene TRBV4-2; tentative D call: TRBD1 (6 bases). V dropped 0 bases and J dropped 3 bases, with 11 bases sitting between them. CDR3 size: 15 residues. Germline V gene data show CDR1 as LGHNA and CDR2 as YNFKEQ. The CDR3 bases are TGTGCCAGCAGCCAAGATCTTAACAGGGAAGAGACCCAGTACTTC. Translation: CASSQDLNREETQYF.